These 2 T cell receptor beta chains were sequenced from one sample in a study of cytotoxic CD8 clonotypes in ibrutinib-treated CLL. Sequencing was performed with immunoSEQ multiplex PCR; in TCRdb, only in-frame clones are kept and a portion is missing. The sample holds about 140,000 clones; 91% are singletons and the top ten take 11%. This material consisted of PBMCs, taken after 12 months of ibrutinib treatment. These receptor sequences come from a human donor with chronic lymphocytic leukemia.

The chain couples TRBV9 to TRBJ1-3, with a weak D call TRBD1 (5 bases). V was cut by 6 bases and J by 0 bases, with 13 bases left in between. Germline V lookup: CDR1 SGDLS, CDR2 YYNGEE. The CDR3 contains 15 residues. The DNA of the CDR3 is TGTGCCAGCACCCGGGGCGAGAGCTCTGGAAACACCATATATTTT. This codes for CASTRGESSGNTIYF.

This rearrangement joins TRBV19 to TRBJ1-5; D may be TRBD1 (6 bases). CDR3 length equals 13 residues. Per the germline V gene, CDR1 is LNHDA and CDR2 is SQIVND (reference sequence). V lost 6 bases to trimming and J lost 1 base, with 7 bases between them. CDR3 DNA sequence: TGTGCCAGTAGAGGACAGAGCAATCAGCCCCAGCATTTT. Translated, it gives CASRGQSNQPQHF.